The T cell receptor (beta chain) described here comes from a study of blood T cells in healthy people across ages. Overall study: In model experiments, template switching was able to capture about one barcoded beta molecule for every two T cells that were present.

Study results and caveats: Among T cells, TCR beta diversity per million cells dropped roughly linearly as age rose. Naive CD4+ cells and diversity were both higher in long-lived donors than in aged donors.

A second roughly 7 to 12 cycle PCR used barcoded and J-beta primers. Each cDNA molecule received a tag from a template-switch adaptor that had 12 random nucleotides. In TCRdb, the 5' RACE reads were re-called with MiXCR into one record per CDR3 protein. The sample has hundreds of thousands of distinct CDR3 sequences, under 70% seen once. This clonotype was detected a few times. Antigen: not known. The receptor's source is a man aged 55 to 69 in good health. The material sequenced was blood.

The CDR3 sequence is CASSPGPLNTEAFF. The CDR3 bases are TGTGCCAGCAGCCCCGGACCGCTGAACACTGAAGCTTTCTTT. This chain uses TRBV14 with TRBJ1-1, with D unresolved. Germline values: CDR1 SGHDN, CDR2 FVKESK. V was clipped by 4 bases and J by 0 bases, with 9 bases between them. The CDR3 runs 14 residues.